The 27 T cell receptor beta chains below come from one sample, sequenced in a study of blood T cells in healthy people across ages. A sample-barcoded 5' primer and a J-beta primer mix were used in a second PCR of roughly 6 to 11 cycles. TCRdb analysed the 5' RACE reads with MiXCR anew, one entry per CDR3 protein. Of about 800,000 distinct CDR3 sequences listed, roughly 25% were seen once; the top ten hold approximately 3.7%. These data were likewise used in another study, on T cells of mothers and their children.

Material: blood. The receptors shown here come from a boy aged 5-17 years in good health.

The V call is TRBV20-1, the J call TRBJ1-5, with D maybe TRBD1 (6 bases). The CDR3 has 13 residues. Trimming cost V 4 bases and J 5 bases, with 12 bases left between them. The germline V gene has CDR1 DFQATT and CDR2 SNEGSKA (reference sequence). For the CDR3, the DNA is TGCAGTGCTATACAGGGACTGTATCAGCCCCAGCATTTT. This gives the protein CSAIQGLYQPQHF.

The table lists this clonotype with a few counts. The rearrangement links TRBV6-2 or TRBV6-3 to TRBJ2-4; D is undetermined. Germline V gene lookup returns CDR1 MNHEY and CDR2 SVGEGT. CDR3 size: 15 residues. The V end lost 0 bases, the J end lost 0 bases, and 6 bases lay between the germline ends. The CDR3 DNA reads as TGTGCCAGCAGTTACTCGGTGCTAGCCAAAAACATTCAGTACTTC. Its protein is CASSYSVLAKNIQYF.

The chain is built from TRBV27 and TRBJ1-1, with D perhaps matching TRBD1 (6 bases). From germline, CDR1 is MNHEY and CDR2 SMNVEV (reference sequence). This CDR3 region has 21 residues. Deletions cut 7 bases from V and 1 base from J, with 34 bases between. The CDR3 sequence: CASTRKSADRIYALGNTEAFF. The CDR3 nucleotides read TGTGCCAGCACCAGAAAATCCGCGGACAGAATCTATGCTTTGGGGAACACTGAAGCTTTCTTT.

This clonotype was recorded at least ten times. V gene TRBV6-6 combines with J gene TRBJ2-5; possible D gene TRBD2, 5 bases. Deletions cut 6 bases from V and 3 bases from J, with 5 bases between. Germline CDR1 MNHNY, CDR2 SVGAGI (reference sequence). CDR3 length: 11 amino acids. CDR3 amino acids: CASSGKETQYF. The CDR3 DNA follows: TGTGCCAGCAGCGGGAAAGAGACCCAGTACTTC.

V and J are TRBV6-6 and TRBJ1-5; D is perhaps TRBD1 (5 bases). The CDR3 loop spans 13 amino acids. The V end lost 5 bases, the J end lost 9 bases, and 14 bases lay between the germline ends. The germline V gene has CDR1 MNHNY and CDR2 SVGAGI (reference sequence). The CDR3 loop reads CASSPRGDWPQHF. In nucleotides, the CDR3 is TGTGCCAGCAGTCCGAGGGGTGATTGGCCCCAGCATTTT.

This clonotype was found a few times. The rearrangement uses TRBV6-2 or TRBV6-3 and TRBJ1-5, with unresolved D. The CDR3 has 16 residues. V lost 8 bases, J lost 3 bases, and 20 bases lay in between. Germline V lookup: CDR1 MNHEY, CDR2 SVGEGT. This CDR3 is CASRGYLLENNQPQHF. CDR3 sequence (DNA): TGTGCCAGCCGGGGATATCTGCTAGAGAACAATCAGCCCCAGCATTTT.

This chain connects TRBV7-2 to TRBJ2-1; D is unclear. V gave up 5 bases and J gave up 12 bases, with 14 bases separating them. Germline V lookup: CDR1 SGHTA, CDR2 FQGNSA. The length of the CDR3 is 12 residues. The DNA of the CDR3 is TGTGCCAGCAGCCCGGTCTCGTCGGGGCAGTTCTTC. It specifies CASSPVSSGQFF.

This clonotype was observed a handful of times. The CDR3: CASSAAGGLAGGNEQFF. Written as DNA, the CDR3 is TGTGCCAGCAGCGCCGCCGGTGGACTAGCGGGAGGGAATGAGCAGTTCTTC. The chain is built from TRBV9 and TRBJ2-5, with 15 bases that match TRBD2. The assigned J gene may be wrong: the sequence end matches TRBJ2-1 better. This CDR3 is 17 amino acids long. CDR1 is SGDLS, CDR2 YYNGEE, per germline.

The V and J genes are TRBV30 and TRBJ1-1; D is undetermined. The CDR3 extends over 15 amino acids. V lost 0 bases and J 1 base, leaving 12 bases between the germline ends. Germline V gene lookup returns CDR1 GTSNPN and CDR2 SVGIG (reference sequence). The CDR3 reads CAWSVVPGANTEAFF. CDR3 DNA sequence: TGTGCCTGGAGTGTAGTTCCAGGAGCGAACACTGAAGCTTTCTTT. Complete variable domain (other parts from reference TRBV30 and TRBJ1-1): SQTIHQWPATLVQPVGSPLSLECTVEGTSNPNLYWYRQAAGRGLQLLFYSVGIGQISSEVPQNLSASRPQDRQFILSSKKLLLSDSGFYLCAWSVVPGANTEAFFGQGTRLTVV.

The V gene is TRBV29-1, the J gene TRBJ1-2, with D perhaps TRBD1 (5 bases). Germline CDR1 reads SQVTM; CDR2 reads ANQGSEA. Trimming removed 4 bases at V and 6 bases at J, with 15 bases between. The CDR3 is made up of 13 amino acids. The CDR3 DNA sequence: TGCAGCGTTGTGGAGGGGCCGCCCCATGGCTACACCTTC. This encodes CSVVEGPPHGYTF.

The rearrangement joins TRBV7-6 to TRBJ2-1, with 7 bases matching TRBD1. With 5 bases clipped from V and 7 bases from J, the junction kept 14 bases outside the gene matches. The CDR3 consists of 16 residues. Germline V gives CDR1 SGHVS, CDR2 FNYEAQ. Here the CDR3 reads CASSHGGDRAGNEQFF. The CDR3 DNA reads as TGTGCCAGCAGCCACGGCGGTGACAGGGCTGGTAATGAGCAGTTCTTC.

The chain carries TRBV6-5 and TRBJ2-7, with TRBD1 identical over 7 bases. The J call could be wrong; TRBJ2-1 is a better fit for the DNA end. CDR3 length: 16 amino acids. Per germline, CDR1 MNHEY and CDR2 SVGAGI. CDR3 coding DNA: TGTGCCAGCAGTTACTCAGGGGGCGCGATGGGCAATGAGCAGTTCTTC. Translated, it gives CASSYSGGAMGNEQFF.

This clonotype came up many times. The chain joins TRBV20-1 to TRBJ2-7; 9 nucleotides match TRBD1. This CDR3 spans 14 amino acids. J was trimmed by 5 bases and V by 1 base; bases with no gene match: 6. Germline V gives CDR1 DFQATT, CDR2 SNEGSKA (reference sequence). The CDR3 nucleotides read TGCAGTGCTAGAGGGACAGGGGAAGTAGACGAGCAGTACTTC. The encoded protein is CSARGTGEVDEQYF.

This clonotype was detected a few times. The chain combines TRBV6-2 or TRBV6-3 with TRBJ2-5; D may be TRBD1 or TRBD2 (6 bases each). The J call may be in error: the DNA end matches TRBJ2-1 better. This CDR3 has 16 amino acids. Germline lookup yields CDR1 MNHEY and CDR2 SVGEGT. The CDR3 loop is CASSYGGPGLVNEQFF. The CDR3 DNA reads TGTGCCAGCAGTTATGGGGGGCCTGGGTTGGTCAATGAGCAGTTCTTC.

This clonotype was seen more than once but under ten times. This sequence joins TRBV6-1 and TRBJ2-3; D gene ambiguous. V gave up 2 bases and J gave up 10 bases, with 10 bases separating them. Germline lookup yields CDR1 MNHNS and CDR2 SASEGT. The CDR3 totals 12 residues. The chain's CDR3 is CASSEQTHAQYF. The DNA for the CDR3 is TGTGCCAGCAGTGAACAGACCCATGCGCAGTATTTT.

The chain employs TRBV27 and TRBJ2-7; TRBD2 might be the D (5 bases). The V end was cut by 3 bases, the J end by 2 bases, with 14 bases between. Germline loops: CDR1 MNHEY, CDR2 SMNVEV (reference sequence). This CDR3 has 15 amino acids. The CDR3 loop is CASSLASGKTYEQYF. DNA for the CDR3: TGTGCCAGCAGTTTGGCGTCGGGGAAAACCTACGAGCAGTACTTC.

This chain links TRBV9 with TRBJ2-1; a weak D match, TRBD1 (6 bases). The end of the DNA aligns better with TRBJ2-7, so the J call may be wrong. CDR1 and CDR2 (germline): SGDLS, YYNGEE. This CDR3 region has 14 residues. The DNA for the CDR3 is TGTGCCAGCAGCGTAGACCAGGGGCCCTACGAGCAGTACTTC. The encoded protein is CASSVDQGPYEQYF.

This clonotype showed up just a few times. The chain uses TRBV9 and TRBJ2-1, with D possibly called TRBD1 or TRBD2 (5 bases each). The CDR3 is 13 residues long. Trimming cost V 1 base and J 7 bases, with 9 bases left between them. CDR1 and CDR2 (germline): SGDLS, YYNGEE. CDR3 region: CASSVMGENEQFF. CDR3 DNA: TGTGCCAGCAGCGTAATGGGGGAAAATGAGCAGTTCTTC.

The chain joins TRBV6-6 to TRBJ1-2; perhaps TRBD1 as D (5 bases). V dropped 4 bases and J dropped 6 bases, with 21 bases sitting between them. The CDR3 runs 16 residues. In germline, CDR1 is MNHNY, CDR2 SVGAGI (reference sequence). The CDR3 loop is CASSSHMQGNENGYTF. CDR3 in DNA: TGTGCCAGCAGTTCTCACATGCAGGGTAATGAGAATGGCTACACCTTC.

V is TRBV6-6 and J is TRBJ2-3, with D perhaps matching TRBD2 (5 bases). Germline CDR1 reads MNHNY; CDR2 reads SVGAGI (reference sequence). Trimming removed 3 bases at V and 4 bases at J, with 23 bases between. This CDR3 is 18 amino acids long. The CDR3 protein is CASSYNSGTEALPDTQYF. The CDR3 region has the DNA TGTGCCAGCAGTTATAACTCGGGCACGGAGGCTCTGCCAGATACGCAGTATTTT.

This clonotype appeared a few times. This chain uses TRBV2 with TRBJ2-7; a weak D match, TRBD2 (5 bases). Per germline, CDR1 SNHLY and CDR2 FYNNEI. Trimming left V 7 bases short and J 0 bases short, with 10 bases between. The CDR3 consists of 13 residues. DNA for the CDR3: TGTGCCAGCACCGGACTGAACTCCTACGAGCAGTACTTC. This translates into CASTGLNSYEQYF.

This clonotype has more than one count but fewer than ten. The rearrangement links TRBV28 to TRBJ1-2, with 8 bases fitting TRBD1. The germline gives CDR1 MDHEN, CDR2 SYDVKM. The CDR3 runs to 13 residues. V gave up 9 bases and J gave up 0 bases; unmatched junction bases: 3. The CDR3 nucleotides read TGTGCCAGTAGACAGGGGACTAACTATGGCTACACCTTC. The encoded protein is CASRQGTNYGYTF.

This clonotype was counted at least ten times. This rearrangement joins TRBV7-3 to TRBJ2-1; D possibly corresponds to TRBD2 (5 bases). Trimming removed 2 bases at V and 5 bases at J, with 10 bases between. The CDR3 covers 14 residues. CDR1 and CDR2 (germline): SGHTA, FQGTGA. The CDR3 nucleotides are TGTGCCAGCAGCTTAGCGGGTAGCGACAATGAGCAGTTCTTC. This gives the protein CASSLAGSDNEQFF.

This sequence joins TRBV29-1 and TRBJ2-7, with D tentatively TRBD1 (6 bases). V was shortened by 7 bases and J by 3 bases, with 13 bases between the two germline ends. Per germline, CDR1 SQVTM and CDR2 ANQGSEA. This CDR3 comprises 12 residues. The CDR3 is CSARGLVYEQYF. In nucleotides, the CDR3 is TGCAGCGCCAGGGGTCTTGTCTACGAGCAGTACTTC.

This clonotype was seen only a few times. V and J are TRBV29-1 and TRBJ2-1; 10 bases fit TRBD2. J lost 4 bases, V lost 8 bases, and 8 bases had no gene match. Germline-derived CDR1 and CDR2 are SQVTM and ANQGSEA. This CDR3 spans 14 amino acids. The CDR3, as DNA: TGCAGCATACGCCTAGCGGGAGCGTACAATGAGCAGTTCTTC. This sequence encodes CSIRLAGAYNEQFF.

This clonotype was counted a few times. The V and J genes are TRBV20-1 and TRBJ2-1; D might be TRBD2 (6 bases). CDR3 size: 14 residues. Trimming stripped 3 bases from V and 7 bases from J, with 16 bases between. CDR1 and CDR2 from the germline V gene are DFQATT and SNEGSKA (reference sequence). The CDR3 bases are TGCAGTGCTAGTCCGGAGGGCCTAGGTAATGAGCAGTTCTTC. Translated, it gives CSASPEGLGNEQFF.

This clonotype was detected ten times or more. The chain links TRBV12-3 or TRBV12-4 to TRBJ1-1; 10 bases agree with TRBD1. Trimming took 0 bases from V and 5 from J; bases not matched to a gene: 3. The CDR3 is 15 amino acids. The CDR3 loop reads CASSLARDRGTEAFF. The CDR3 DNA reads as TGTGCCAGCAGTTTAGCCCGGGACAGGGGAACTGAAGCTTTCTTT.